This paragraph reports one T cell receptor beta chain. This clone was picked up one time. Its antigen is currently not known. The record has no base qualities; no much larger clone is one base away. The intended sense of this specimen's time point label: week 23, last vaccination. Every vaccine dose consisted of 300 ug of a 20-mer mutant IDH1 peptide in Montanide, administered subcutaneously together with topical imiquimod. Newly diagnosed WHO grade 3 or 4 IDH1-mutant astrocytomas showing loss of nuclear ATRX were present in the donors. The samples were drawn from NOA16, a multicentre, single-arm, open-label phase I trial in Germany that tested a mutant IDH1 peptide vaccine in humans for the first time. Genomic DNA for TCRB sequencing was isolated from EDTA blood with the DNeasy Blood and Tissue Kit. This sample was included in a study of a mutant IDH1 vaccine in newly diagnosed glioma listed by TCRdb under 2021. Regarding the complete study: Eight vaccinations were administered to patients in weeks 1, 3, 5, 7, 11, 15, 19 and 23, corresponding to visits V03 through V10. Vaccination began 4-6 weeks after radiotherapy alone, or alongside temozolomide cycles in the chemotherapy-containing groups. Of the roughly 33 treated patients, about 62% were male and 37.5% were female, and the mean age was 40.4 years. Before enrollment, patients had received standard therapy of radiotherapy alone, temozolomide alone, or radiochemotherapy with temozolomide; most received the combination. Peripheral blood was collected at six visits: V03 (baseline), V05, V07, V10, V12 and V13. For exploratory analyses, some 24 treated patients had longitudinal TCRB deep sequencing done wherever samples were available. Results and caveats for the whole study, not just this receptor: Across multiple MHC alleles, vaccine-induced immune responses were seen in 90% to 95% of patients. The authors noted that analyses of patient blood samples could not be reproduced because of sample limitations. PBMC samples for TCRB deep sequencing were selected based on availability. Changes in the top peripheral T cell clonotypes picked up by TCRB sequencing did not appear to be linked to pseudoprogression.

The germline V gene encodes CDR1 MGHRA and CDR2 YSYEKL. The CDR3 covers 14 residues, taking in both the cysteine and the phenylalanine. Only the CDR3 portion is preserved as DNA: 42 bases, with reading frame beginning at the first base. V ends up 1 base short and J 7 bases short, with an unmatched junction base count of 4. Libraries were prepared through the immunoSEQ multiplex PCR assay. Rearranged TCR beta chain sequences were amplified using the hsTCRB Kit according to the manufacturer's protocol. Sequencing of TCRB libraries was carried out on an Illumina MiSeq. The published analysis was carried out like this. The proprietary platform of the kit vendor was used for demultiplexing, trimming and gene mapping. In its TCRdb copy, this immuneACCESS table keeps in-frame sequences only and misses some clones. Where compared with another copy, unresolved V genes explain less than half of these, and the others have no known cause. D and trimming were read from the DNA, whereas the V and J calls and clone size are those reported in that table. The sample yields 40,000 to 45,000 clones; around 74% were counted once. 5.3% of the sample goes to the ten largest clones.

The chain is encoded by TRBV4-1 joined to TRBJ1-1, and 9 junction bases match TRBD1. Sequencing was performed on PBMCs, taken from a glioma patient whose treatment included an IDH1 peptide vaccine. The receptor comes from a man in his fifties or sixties with glioma. The DNA is TGCGCCAGCAGCCAAGTCACAGGGGGCATTGAAGCTTTCTTT. Its amino acids are CASSQVTGGIEAFF.